This TCR beta chain was captured in a study of CD8 T cells in ankylosing spondylitis. Study results and limitations: Previous work reported some of these motif variants in the synovial fluid and blood of reactive arthritis.

The CDR3 sequence is 11 residues long. Per germline, CDR1 MNHNS and CDR2 SASEGT. The germline V and J ends were trimmed by 5 bases and 9 bases, with 7 bases remaining between them. This clonotype has a single count. No antigen is known for it. One entry per CDR3 protein results from TCRdb running MiXCR on the 5' RACE reads. This table holds around 340,000 distinct CDR3 sequences, 20% to 25% found once. The chain couples TRBV6-1 to TRBJ2-2; TRBD2 might be the D (6 bases). The material sequenced was blood, either unsorted or a sorted T cell fraction (not recorded which). This clonotype was sampled from a male donor with ankylosing spondylitis or in good health (not recorded which). CDR3 amino acids: CASSWDWELFF. CDR3 DNA sequence: TGTGCCAGCAGTTGGGACTGGGAGCTGTTTTTT.